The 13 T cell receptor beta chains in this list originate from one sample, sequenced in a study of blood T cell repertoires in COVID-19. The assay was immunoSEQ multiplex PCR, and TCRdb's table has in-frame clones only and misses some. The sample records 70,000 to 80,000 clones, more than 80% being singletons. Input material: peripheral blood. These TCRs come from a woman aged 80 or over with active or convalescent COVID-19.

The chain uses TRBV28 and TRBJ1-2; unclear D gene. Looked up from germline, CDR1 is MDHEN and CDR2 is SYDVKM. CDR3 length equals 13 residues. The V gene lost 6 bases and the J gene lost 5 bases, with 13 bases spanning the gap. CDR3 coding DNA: TGTGCCAGCAGAGAGACTAAGGAGTATGGCTACACCTTC. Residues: CASRETKEYGYTF.

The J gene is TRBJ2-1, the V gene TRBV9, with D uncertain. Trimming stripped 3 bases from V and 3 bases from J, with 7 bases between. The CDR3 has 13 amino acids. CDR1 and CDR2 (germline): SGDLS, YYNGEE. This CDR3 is CASSAPRYNEQFF. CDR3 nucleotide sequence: TGTGCCAGCAGCGCCCCGCGCTACAATGAGCAGTTCTTC.

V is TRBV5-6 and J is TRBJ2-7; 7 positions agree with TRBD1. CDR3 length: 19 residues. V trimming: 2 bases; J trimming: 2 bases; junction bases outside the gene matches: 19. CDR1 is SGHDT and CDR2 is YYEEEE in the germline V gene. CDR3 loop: CASSLSAQKTSGGTYEQYF. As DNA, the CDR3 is TGTGCCAGCAGCTTATCGGCCCAAAAGACTTCAGGGGGAACCTACGAGCAGTACTTC.

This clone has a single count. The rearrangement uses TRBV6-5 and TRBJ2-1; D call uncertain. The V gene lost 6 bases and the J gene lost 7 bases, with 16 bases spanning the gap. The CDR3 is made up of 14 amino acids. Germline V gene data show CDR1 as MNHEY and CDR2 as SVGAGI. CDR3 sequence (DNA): TGTGCCAGCAGCGACACCTCAAGTATTAATGAGCAGTTCTTC. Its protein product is CASSDTSSINEQFF.

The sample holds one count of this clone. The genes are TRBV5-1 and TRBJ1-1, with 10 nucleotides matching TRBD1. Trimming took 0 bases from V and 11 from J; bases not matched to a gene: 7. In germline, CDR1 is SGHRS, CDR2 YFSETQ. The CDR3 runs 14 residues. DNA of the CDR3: TGCGCCAGCAGCTTGGATGGGACAGGGGAGAGGGCTTTCTTT. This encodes CASSLDGTGERAFF. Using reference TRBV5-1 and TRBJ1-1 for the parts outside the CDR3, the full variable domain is KAGVTQTPRYLIKTRGQQVTLSCSPISGHRSVSWYQQTPGQGLQFLFEYFSETQRNKGNFPGRFSGRQFSNSRSEMNVSTLELGDSALYLCASSLDGTGERAFFGQGTRLTVV.

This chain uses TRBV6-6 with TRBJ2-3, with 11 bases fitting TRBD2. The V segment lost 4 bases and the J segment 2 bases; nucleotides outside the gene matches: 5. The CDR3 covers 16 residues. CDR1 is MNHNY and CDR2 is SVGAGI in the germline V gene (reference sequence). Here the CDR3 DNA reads TGTGCCAGCAGTTTAGGGACTAGCGGCCTCACAGATACGCAGTATTTT. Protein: CASSLGTSGLTDTQYF.

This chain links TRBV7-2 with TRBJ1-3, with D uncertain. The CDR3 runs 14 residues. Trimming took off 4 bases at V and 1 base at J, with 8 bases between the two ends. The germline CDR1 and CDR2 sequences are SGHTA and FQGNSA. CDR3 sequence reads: CASSSWASGNTIYF. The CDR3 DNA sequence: TGTGCCAGCAGCTCGTGGGCATCTGGAAACACCATATATTTT.

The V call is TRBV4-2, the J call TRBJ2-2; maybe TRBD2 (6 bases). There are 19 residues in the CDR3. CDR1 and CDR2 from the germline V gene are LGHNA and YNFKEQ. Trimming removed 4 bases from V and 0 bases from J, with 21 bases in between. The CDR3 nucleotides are TGTGCCAGCAGCCGATATGGGGTGGGGGGAAGGACGAACACCGGGGAGCTGTTTTTT. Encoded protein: CASSRYGVGGRTNTGELFF.

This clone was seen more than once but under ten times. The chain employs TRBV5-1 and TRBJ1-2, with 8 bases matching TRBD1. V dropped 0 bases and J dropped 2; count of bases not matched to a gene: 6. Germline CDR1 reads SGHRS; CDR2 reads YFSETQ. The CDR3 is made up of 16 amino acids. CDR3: CASSLEMGQANYGYTF. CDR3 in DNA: TGCGCCAGCAGCTTGGAGATGGGACAGGCGAACTATGGCTACACCTTC.

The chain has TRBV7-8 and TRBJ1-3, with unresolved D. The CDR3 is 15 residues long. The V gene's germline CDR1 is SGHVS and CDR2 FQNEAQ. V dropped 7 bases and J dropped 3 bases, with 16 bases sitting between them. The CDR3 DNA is TGTGCCAGCACCCCGAGGAGGGAGAATGGAAACACCATATATTTT. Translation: CASTPRRENGNTIYF.

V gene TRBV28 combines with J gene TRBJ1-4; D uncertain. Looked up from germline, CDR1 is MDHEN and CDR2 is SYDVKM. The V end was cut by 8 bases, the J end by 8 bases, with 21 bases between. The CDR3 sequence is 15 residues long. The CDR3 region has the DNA TGTGCCAGCGGACCGTCGCCCGGGGAGGAGGAAAAACTGTTTTTT. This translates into CASGPSPGEEEKLFF.

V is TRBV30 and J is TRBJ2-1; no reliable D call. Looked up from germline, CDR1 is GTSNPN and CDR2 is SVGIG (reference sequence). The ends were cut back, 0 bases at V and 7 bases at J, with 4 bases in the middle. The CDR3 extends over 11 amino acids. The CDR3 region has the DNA TGTGCCTGGAGTGTAGCAAATGAGCAGTTCTTC. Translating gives CAWSVANEQFF.

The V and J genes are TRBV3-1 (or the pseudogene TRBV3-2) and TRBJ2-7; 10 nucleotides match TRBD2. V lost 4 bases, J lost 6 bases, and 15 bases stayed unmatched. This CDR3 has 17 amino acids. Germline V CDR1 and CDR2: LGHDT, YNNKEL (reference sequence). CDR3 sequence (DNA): TGTGCCAGCAGCCTGCTTACTAGCGGGGTAAACCAAGGCGAGCAGTACTTC. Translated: CASSLLTSGVNQGEQYF.